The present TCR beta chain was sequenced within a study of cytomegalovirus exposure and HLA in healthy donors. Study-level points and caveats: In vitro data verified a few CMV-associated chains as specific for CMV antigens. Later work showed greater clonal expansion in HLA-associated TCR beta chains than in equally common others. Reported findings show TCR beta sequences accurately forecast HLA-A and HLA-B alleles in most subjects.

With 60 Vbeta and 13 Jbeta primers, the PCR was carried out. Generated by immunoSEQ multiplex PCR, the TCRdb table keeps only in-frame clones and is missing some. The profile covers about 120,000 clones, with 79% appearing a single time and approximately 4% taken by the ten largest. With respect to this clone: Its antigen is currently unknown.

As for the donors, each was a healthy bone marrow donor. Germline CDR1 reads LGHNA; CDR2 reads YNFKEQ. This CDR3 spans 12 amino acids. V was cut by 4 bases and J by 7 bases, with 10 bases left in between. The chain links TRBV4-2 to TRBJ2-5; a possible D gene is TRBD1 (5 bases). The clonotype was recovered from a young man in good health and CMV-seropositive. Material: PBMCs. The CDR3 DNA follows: TGTGCCAGCAGCCTATCTAGGGGGACCCAGTACTTC. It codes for CASSLSRGTQYF.